In its sample, the clone carrying this TCR beta chain was seen once. Antigen unknown. The data originate from a study of shared clonotypes between healthy human individuals. Germline lookup yields CDR1 MGHRA and CDR2 YSYEKL. Trimming at V came to 5 bases and at J to 0 bases, leaving 20 bases not matched to a gene. The CDR3 has 20 residues. Study-wide points: Naive CD4 clonotypes were shared across a handful of donors at roughly 5%. Compared with clonotypes that all four donors shared, non-shared clonotypes had lower generation probabilities. Researchers found naive subsets generally carried larger estimated richness than memory subsets.

When replicate PCRs were run on sorted subsets, they used 150 to 250 ng DNA, approximately 27,000 T cell genomes. Sequenced by immunoSEQ multiplex PCR; TCRdb stores in-frame clones only, minus some. The table lists over a million clones, over 95% of them singletons. The sequence was collected from a man under 40 in good health. Specimen: naive CD4+ T cells sorted from blood. The subset: CD45RA+ positively selected. This chain links TRBV4-1 with TRBJ1-1; 8 bases are shared with TRBD1. The CDR3, as DNA: TGCGCCAGCAGCTTAAGAGGGGACAGGTCGAGAGTGGACCTGAACACTGAAGCTTTCTTT. Amino acids: CASSLRGDRSRVDLNTEAFF.